The next 18 T cell receptor beta chains were all read from a single sample in a study of cytomegalovirus exposure and HLA in healthy donors. PCR primers comprised 60 Vbeta and 13 Jbeta primers. Assay used: immunoSEQ multiplex PCR; TCRdb lists only in-frame clones, some missing. Among around 50,000 clones listed, about three quarters were seen once. Material for sequencing was PBMCs. The receptors shown here come from a man aged 30 to 39 in good health and CMV-seropositive.

The CDR3 bases are TGTGCCAGCAGCGGTAAGGTGAGAGGAGAGACCCAGTACTTC. Translating it yields CASSGKVRGETQYF. The chain uses TRBV9 and TRBJ2-5; no clear D. V was shortened by 3 bases and J by 4 bases, with 13 bases between the two germline ends. The CDR3 length is 14 residues. CDR1 and CDR2 (germline): SGDLS, YYNGEE.

This rearrangement joins TRBV6-5 to TRBJ1-2, with D tentatively TRBD1 (6 bases). Germline V CDR1 and CDR2: MNHEY, SVGAGI. V was cut by 8 bases and J by 2 bases, with 15 bases left in between. This CDR3 is built from 14 residues. CDR3 in amino acids: CASGRFDRNYGYTF. In DNA, the CDR3 is TGTGCCAGCGGAAGATTCGACAGGAACTATGGCTACACCTTC.

This clone was picked up one time. The rearrangement links TRBV19 to TRBJ1-2; D perhaps matches TRBD1 (5 bases). V dropped 1 base and J dropped 0 bases, with 9 bases sitting between them. The CDR3 has 15 residues. Germline V gene sequence: CDR1 LNHDA, CDR2 SQIVND (reference sequence). Here the CDR3 reads CASSIGQPANYGYTF. In DNA form, the CDR3 reads TGTGCCAGTAGTATAGGACAGCCAGCTAACTATGGCTACACCTTC.

The rearrangement uses TRBV30 and TRBJ1-5; D ambiguous. CDR1 and CDR2 from the germline V gene are GTSNPN and SVGIG (reference sequence). This CDR3 comprises 13 residues. Trimming pared 3 bases from V and 8 bases from J, leaving 14 bases between. DNA for the CDR3: TGTGCCTGGAGAGATGGGTCCGGGAAGCCCCAGCATTTT. The encoded protein is CAWRDGSGKPQHF.

V usage is TRBV4-1 and J usage is TRBJ2-7; 10 bases align to TRBD2. After removal of 3 bases from V and 3 bases from J, the junction contained 8 bases not matched to a gene. This CDR3 comprises 16 residues. The germline CDR1 and CDR2 sequences are MGHRA and YSYEKL. CDR3 sequence (DNA): TGCGCCAGCAGCCAGCTGTCACTAGCGGGGCACTACGAGCAGTACTTC. Protein sequence: CASSQLSLAGHYEQYF.

A few counts support this clone. J is TRBJ2-1 and V is TRBV27; possibly TRBD1 for D (5 bases). The V and J ends lost 2 bases and 7 bases respectively, with 18 bases between them. Germline V gene data show CDR1 as MNHEY and CDR2 as SMNVEV (reference sequence). This CDR3 comprises 16 residues. In DNA, the CDR3 is TGTGCCAGCAGTTTACTATCTGGTTCAGGGCTGAATGAGCAGTTCTTC. Translated, it gives CASSLLSGSGLNEQFF.

This chain links TRBV19 with TRBJ1-2; no firm D call. This CDR3 region has 13 residues. V gave up 4 bases and J gave up 4 bases, with 10 bases separating them. The germline V gene has CDR1 LNHDA and CDR2 SQIVND (reference sequence). The CDR3 here is CASSSRLIYGYTF. CDR3 nucleotides: TGTGCCAGTAGTAGCCGTCTAATCTATGGCTACACCTTC.

The V call is TRBV20-1, the J call TRBJ2-3, with TRBD2 as a possible D gene (6 bases). Germline V gene data show CDR1 as DFQATT and CDR2 as SNEGSKA (reference sequence). This CDR3 region has 11 residues. The CDR3 sequence: CSPGGRVTQYF. CDR3 nucleotide sequence: TGCAGCCCCGGGGGAAGGGTTACGCAGTATTTT.

The chain couples TRBV10-3 to TRBJ1-3; 11 bases match TRBD1. Germline V CDR1 and CDR2: ENHRY, SYGVKD. V dropped 4 bases and J dropped 8; count of bases not matched to a gene: 4. This CDR3 is built from 14 residues. The CDR3: CAISGTGGWDTIYF. The CDR3 DNA is TGTGCCATCAGTGGGACAGGGGGCTGGGACACCATATATTTT.

The chain couples TRBV7-2 to TRBJ1-2; 8 bases are a match to TRBD1. The CDR3 loop spans 14 amino acids. Trimming at V came to 3 bases and at J to 7 bases, leaving 7 bases not matched to a gene. CDR1 is SGHTA, CDR2 FQGNSA, per germline. For the CDR3, the DNA is TGTGCCAGCAGCTTGGACAGGGAGGGGGGTGGCTACACCTTC. It encodes CASSLDREGGGYTF.

This chain joins TRBV7-9 and TRBJ2-5, with 9 bases lining up with TRBD2. This CDR3 has 16 amino acids. Germline assignment: CDR1 SEHNR and CDR2 FQNEAQ (reference sequence). V shed 4 bases and J 5 bases; nucleotides not matched to a gene: 11. Here the CDR3 reads CASSSRLSGGSETQYF. The CDR3 DNA sequence: TGTGCCAGCAGCTCCCGCCTGAGCGGGGGGTCGGAGACCCAGTACTTC.

The CDR3 loop is CASSVDKGDEQYF. CDR3 DNA sequence: TGTGCCAGCAGCGTAGATAAAGGGGACGAGCAGTACTTC. The chain joins TRBV9 to TRBJ2-7, with a possible D match to TRBD1 (5 bases). Trimming took 0 bases from V and 5 from J, leaving 9 bases between them. Germline lookup yields CDR1 SGDLS and CDR2 YYNGEE. The CDR3 spans 13 residues.

The chain couples TRBV11-3 to TRBJ2-3; TRBD2 matches at 12 bases. V shed 5 bases, J shed 5 bases, and the junction held 5 bases outside the gene matches. In germline, CDR1 is SGHNT, CDR2 YENEEA. This CDR3 contains 15 residues. CDR3 nucleotides: TGTGCCAGCAGCCCAGGACTAGCGGGGAGAGATACGCAGTATTTT. Amino acid sequence: CASSPGLAGRDTQYF.

The V gene is TRBV5-4, the J gene TRBJ2-6; 11 nucleotides agree with TRBD1. Germline V gene data show CDR1 as SGHNT and CDR2 as YYREEE (reference sequence). The junction had 10 bases not matched to a gene; V was cut back by 4 bases and J by 4 bases. This CDR3 region has 18 residues. This chain's CDR3 is CASSLNGQGAAGANVLTF. Written as DNA, the CDR3 is TGTGCCAGCAGCCTCAACGGACAGGGGGCGGCCGGGGCCAACGTCCTGACTTTC. Complete variable domain (other parts from reference TRBV5-4 and TRBJ2-6): ETGVTQSPTHLIKTRGQQVTLRCSSQSGHNTVSWYQQALGQGPQFIFQYYREEENGRGNFPPRFSGLQFPNYSSELNVNALELDDSALYLCASSLNGQGAAGANVLTFGAGSRLTVL.

This clone was detected only a few times. The junction shows a germline mismatch at one end, possibly a read error. The rearrangement links TRBV5-6 to TRBJ2-7, with D possibly matching TRBD2 (8 bases). The CDR3 runs to 11 residues. The germline V gene has CDR1 SGHDT and CDR2 YYEEEE. CDR3 loop: CASSVSGDSHF. CDR3 bases: TGTGCCAGCAGCGTTAGCGGGGACAGCCACTTC. Full variable domain (missing parts from reference TRBV5-6 and TRBJ2-7): DAGVTQSPTHLIKTRGQQVTLRCSPKSGHDTVSWYQQALGQGPQFIFQYYEEEERQRGNFPDRFSGHQFPNYSSELNVNALLLGDSALYLCASSVSGDSHFGPGTRLTVT.

The V call is TRBV7-9, the J call TRBJ2-6; D may be TRBD2 (5 bases). Germline assignment: CDR1 SEHNR and CDR2 FQNEAQ (reference sequence). V was shortened by 2 bases and J by 1 base, with 6 bases between the two germline ends. The CDR3 length is 15 residues. The CDR3 coding sequence is TGTGCCAGCAGCTTACGGGGATCTGGGGCCAACGTCCTGACTTTC. It translates to CASSLRGSGANVLTF.

The J gene is TRBJ2-6, the V gene TRBV7-9, with D perhaps matching TRBD2 (5 bases). Germline CDR1 reads SEHNR; CDR2 reads FQNEAQ (reference sequence). V shed 3 bases and J shed 0 bases, with 12 bases lying between them. The CDR3 consists of 17 residues. The CDR3, as DNA: TGTGCCAGCAGCTTTCTCAAACGGGACTCTGGGGCCAACGTCCTGACTTTC. Protein sequence: CASSFLKRDSGANVLTF.

This clone was detected a few times. This chain links TRBV5-1 with TRBJ1-3; tentative D call: TRBD1 (6 bases). Germline V lookup: CDR1 SGHRS, CDR2 YFSETQ. CDR3 length: 17 amino acids. V shed 0 bases and J shed 0 bases, with 13 bases lying between them. The CDR3 bases are TGCGCCAGCAGCTTGGGGGGGCAGGGACGCTCTGGAAACACCATATATTTT. This translates into CASSLGGQGRSGNTIYF. The full variable domain, in which reference TRBV5-1 and TRBJ1-3 provide the parts outside the CDR3, is KAGVTQTPRYLIKTRGQQVTLSCSPISGHRSVSWYQQTPGQGLQFLFEYFSETQRNKGNFPGRFSGRQFSNSRSEMNVSTLELGDSALYLCASSLGGQGRSGNTIYFGEGSWLTVV.